The TCR beta chain under discussion was sequenced for a study of CD8 T cells in Susac syndrome. The RNA input was roughly 0.45 to 1 ug, and it was reverse transcribed with random hexamers. TCRdb ran MiXCR on the immunoSEQ multiplex PCR reads and lists one entry per CDR3 protein. The sample contains 150,000 to 200,000 distinct CDR3 sequences, 93% of which appear only once. CDR1 and CDR2 from the germline V gene are GTSNPN and SVGIG (reference sequence). This CDR3 spans 14 amino acids. With V trimmed by 8 bases and J by 1 base, 5 bases remained unmatched. Sequenced material: CD4+ T cells from PBMCs. The receptor's source is a human donor in good health. The V gene is TRBV30, the J gene TRBJ2-5; 12 bases agree with TRBD2. The CDR3 spells CAGSSGGAQETQYF. The CDR3, as DNA: TGTGCCGGCTCTAGCGGGGGGGCCCAAGAGACCCAGTACTTC.